These 14 T cell receptor beta chains were sequenced from one sample in a study of patients and donors after allogeneic stem cell transplantation (TCRdb year 2020). Libraries came from RT-PCR. The sequencing machine was a NextSeq 550. TCRdb passed the public sequencing reads through fastp at Q25 and MiXCR, retaining productive beta sequences. Entries are consolidated by CDR3 protein sequence, retaining the most common genes and DNA. Counted in this sample were around 170,000 distinct CDR3 sequences; about a quarter of them appeared once. The ten largest clonotypes hold around 26% of the sample. Material: blood, either unsorted or a sorted T cell fraction (not recorded which). These receptors were taken from a human donor who was either an allogeneic HSCT recipient or a stem cell or donor lymphocyte infusion donor (not recorded which). It is not recorded whose cells these are; they may come from a transplant donor.

This clonotype was observed at least ten times. CDR3 sequence reads: CASSLESGDGYTF. As DNA, the CDR3 is TGTGCCAGCAGCTTAGAGTCGGGAGATGGCTACACCTTC. The chain is built from TRBV7-2 and TRBJ1-2; D not certain. Germline CDR1 is SGHTA and CDR2 is FQGNSA. The CDR3 length is 13 residues. V was pared by 1 base and J by 6 bases, with 9 bases between.

V is TRBV5-1 and J is TRBJ2-3; tentatively, D is TRBD2 (5 bases). The germline V and J ends were trimmed by 3 bases and 3 bases, with 17 bases remaining between them. Per the germline V gene, CDR1 is SGHRS and CDR2 is YFSETQ. This CDR3 is built from 16 residues. CDR3: CASSSAHGPGTDTQYF. The CDR3 DNA reads as TGCGCCAGCAGCTCAGCCCACGGGCCGGGGACAGATACGCAGTATTTT.

This sequence joins TRBV12-3 or TRBV12-4 and TRBJ2-1; D perhaps matches TRBD2 (5 bases). CDR3 size: 14 residues. V shed 6 bases and J shed 0 bases, with 9 bases lying between them. The chain's CDR3 is CASRRGSSYNEQFF. DNA for the CDR3: TGTGCCAGCAGGCGAGGGAGCTCCTACAATGAGCAGTTCTTC.

This sequence joins TRBV7-8 and TRBJ1-2, with TRBD1 matching over 10 bases. The CDR3 is 15 amino acids. Germline trimming cut 0 bases from V and 8 bases from J; bases unmatched to any gene: 6. In germline, CDR1 is SGHVS, CDR2 FQNEAQ. CDR3 sequence: CASSLAKGQGYGYTF. The CDR3 DNA is TGTGCCAGCAGCTTAGCGAAGGGACAGGGGTACGGCTACACCTTC. The whole variable domain, filled in from reference TRBV7-8 and TRBJ1-2, reads GAGVSQSPRYKVAKRGQDVALRCDPISGHVSLFWYQQALGQGPEFLTYFQNEAQLDKSGLPSDRFFAERPEGSVSTLKIQRTQQEDSAVYLCASSLAKGQGYGYTFGSGTRLTVV.

This clonotype was detected only a few times. The chain joins TRBV20-1 to TRBJ2-3; D unclear. The CDR3 loop spans 14 amino acids. Trimming shortened V by 0 bases and J by 4 bases, and 11 bases separated the two germline ends. Germline loops: CDR1 DFQATT, CDR2 SNEGSKA (reference sequence). This CDR3 is CSARDRAVADTQYF. As DNA, the CDR3 is TGCAGTGCTAGAGATAGGGCAGTTGCAGATACGCAGTATTTT.

The chain couples TRBV5-1 to TRBJ2-3, with 10 nucleotides matching TRBD2. The CDR3 has 16 residues. Germline V gives CDR1 SGHRS, CDR2 YFSETQ. V trimming: 4 bases; J trimming: 0 bases; junction bases outside the gene matches: 5. This CDR3 reads CASSRTSGTSTDTQYF. CDR3 nucleotides: TGCGCCAGCAGCAGAACTAGCGGGACTAGCACAGATACGCAGTATTTT.

The chain combines TRBV14 with TRBJ1-4; maybe TRBD1 (5 bases). CDR3 length: 16 residues. In germline, CDR1 is SGHDN, CDR2 FVKESK. V lost 4 bases and J lost 8, with 20 bases in between. CDR3 region: CASSRYGTSTLEKLFF. As DNA, the CDR3 is TGTGCCAGCAGCCGATACGGGACGAGTACTTTGGAAAAACTGTTTTTT.

The chain recombines TRBV9 with TRBJ1-2; 7 bases agree with TRBD1. With 3 bases clipped from V and 6 bases from J, the junction kept 2 bases outside the gene matches. The CDR3 loop spans 12 amino acids. Germline V gene sequence: CDR1 SGDLS, CDR2 YYNGEE. CDR3: CASSGQGNGYTF. In DNA form, the CDR3 reads TGTGCCAGCAGCGGACAGGGAAATGGCTACACCTTC.

This clonotype was detected a few times. The rearrangement uses TRBV7-9 and TRBJ1-2; perhaps TRBD1 as D (5 bases). In germline, CDR1 is SEHNR, CDR2 FQNEAQ (reference sequence). Trimming removed 1 base from V and 6 bases from J, with 15 bases in between. CDR3 length: 15 amino acids. Here the CDR3 DNA reads TGTGCCAGCAGCTTAGGACCGGGACCGGAGCATGGCTACACCTTC. Translating gives CASSLGPGPEHGYTF.

This clonotype was seen ten or more times. The chain uses TRBV25-1 and TRBJ1-2, with 9 bases aligning to TRBD1. The CDR3 spans 13 residues. Trimming removed 6 bases from V and 8 bases from J; junction bases left unmatched: 7. Germline CDR1 MGHDK, CDR2 SYGVNS. The CDR3 nucleotides are TGTGCCAGCAGGGGACAGGGTGGAGGAGGCTACACCTTC. It is translated as CASRGQGGGGYTF.

The gene calls are TRBV21-1 and TRBJ1-6. TRBV21-1 is flagged as a pseudogene. The CDR3 runs to 11 residues. The CDR3 nucleotides are TGTGCCAGCAGCCACAATTCACCCCTCCACTTT. It translates to CASSHNSPLHF.

V and J are TRBV9 and TRBJ2-5; 7 bases match TRBD2. The CDR3 spans 14 residues. CDR1 and CDR2 (germline): SGDLS, YYNGEE. Trimming cost V 3 bases and J 5 bases; bases outside gene matches: 7. In nucleotides, the CDR3 is TGTGCCAGCAGCGAAGGACTAGACTATGAGACCCAGTACTTC. This gives the protein CASSEGLDYETQYF.

The rearrangement uses TRBV4-3 and TRBJ2-1; 12 bases map to TRBD2. Germline CDR1 LGHNA, CDR2 YSLEER. The CDR3 runs to 15 residues. V shed 4 bases, J shed 8 bases, and the junction held 6 bases outside the gene matches. CDR3 nucleotides: TGCGCCAGCAGCCCGGGGACTAGCGGGTCCGATGAGCAGTTCTTC. It encodes CASSPGTSGSDEQFF.

This chain connects TRBV12-3 or TRBV12-4 to TRBJ2-3; D is ambiguous. Trimming pared 2 bases from V and 3 bases from J, leaving 9 bases between. The CDR3 sequence is 14 residues long. DNA for the CDR3: TGTGCCAGCAGTTTAATTTCCGAAACAGATACGCAGTATTTT. Its translation: CASSLISETDTQYF.